These 15 T cell receptor beta chains came from one sample sequenced in a study of tumor-infiltrating lymphocytes in primary liver carcinoma. Total RNA amounting to around 530 ng was the source from which TCR beta cDNA was made with a constant-region primer. The TCR beta library was amplified through three nested multiplex PCR rounds in a modified ARM-PCR procedure. It was with TRBV1-TRBV30 forward primers and a C-beta reverse primer that the first two PCR rounds were run, at roughly 11 cycles each. MiXCR, run by TCRdb on the multiplex PCR reads, gives a single entry per CDR3 protein. The sample has 300,000 to 400,000 distinct CDR3 sequences; less than 70% are singletons. Unsorted whole blood yielded blood RNA, and germline DNA was extracted as well. Sequencing was carried out using peripheral blood. These TCRs come from a man aged 35-49 years with primary liver carcinoma and hepatitis B virus infection.

As regards this clonotype: One end of the junction is discordant with germline, which a read error may explain. The CDR3 coding sequence is TGTACCAGCAGTTACACCCCCCGGGGACGGAAGAACACTGAAGCTTTCTTT. Translation: CTSSYTPRGRKNTEAFF. The rearrangement uses TRBV6-2 or TRBV6-3 and TRBJ1-1, with D possibly TRBD1 on 5 matching bases. The CDR3 has 17 amino acids. From germline, CDR1 is MNHEY and CDR2 SVGEGT.

The chain employs TRBV28 and TRBJ1-5; the D gene is possibly TRBD1 (5 bases). V was clipped by 1 base and J by 6 bases, with 7 bases between them. CDR1 and CDR2 from the germline V gene are MDHEN and SYDVKM. The CDR3 runs to 13 residues. The CDR3 sequence: CASSLYQGQPQHF. The CDR3 nucleotides are TGTGCCAGCAGTTTATATCAGGGTCAGCCCCAGCATTTT.

This clonotype came up many times. The V and J genes are TRBV5-4 and TRBJ2-2; TRBD2 matches 10 bases. V dropped 5 bases and J dropped 3; count of bases not matched to a gene: 4. Germline assignment: CDR1 SGHNT and CDR2 YYREEE (reference sequence). The CDR3 spans 15 residues. In DNA form, the CDR3 reads TGTGCCAGCAGTCTAGCGGGAGTGGACACCGGGGAGCTGTTTTTT. It specifies CASSLAGVDTGELFF.

In regard to this clonotype: One junction end disagrees with the germline gene, perhaps due to a read error. CDR3: CASSHTSGSSNDQFF. CDR3 coding DNA: TGTGCCAGCAGCCATACTAGCGGGAGCTCAAATGATCAGTTCTTC. V and J are TRBV6-5 and TRBJ2-1, with 11 bases that match TRBD2. Germline V gene lookup returns CDR1 MNHEY and CDR2 SVGAGI. The CDR3 extends over 15 amino acids.

As concerns this clonotype: At one of its ends the junction is not consistent with the germline gene, which may arise from a read error. The gene calls are TRBV11-2 and TRBJ2-4; tentative D call: TRBD2 (7 bases). CDR3 length: 17 amino acids. Germline V gives CDR1 SGHAT, CDR2 FQNNGV. In DNA form, the CDR3 reads TGTGCCAGCAGCCTACCAACGAGGGGGAGGGTCAAAAACAATCAGTACTTC. The encoded protein is CASSLPTRGRVKNNQYF.

This chain joins TRBV4-1 and TRBJ1-4, with D perhaps TRBD1 (5 bases). V dropped 4 bases and J dropped 8 bases, with 17 bases sitting between them. This CDR3 comprises 15 residues. Germline V lookup: CDR1 MGHRA, CDR2 YSYEKL. The CDR3 region is CASSLPGAGGEKLFF. In DNA form, the CDR3 reads TGCGCCAGCAGCCTTCCCGGGGCAGGCGGGGAAAAACTGTTTTTT.

This clonotype was observed many times. The rearrangement joins TRBV29-1 to TRBJ2-2; D ambiguous. This CDR3 is built from 13 residues. The V end lost 4 bases, the J end lost 2 bases, and 8 bases lay between the germline ends. Germline-derived CDR1 and CDR2 are SQVTM and ANQGSEA. In DNA, the CDR3 is TGCAGCGTTGTGGTCCAAAACACCGGGGAGCTGTTTTTT. Protein sequence: CSVVVQNTGELFF.

With respect to this clonotype: A read error may account for a junction end that differs from germline. This chain joins TRBV11-2 and TRBJ2-2, with D perhaps matching TRBD2 (5 bases). Germline assignment: CDR1 SGHAT and CDR2 FQNNGV. The CDR3 has 12 residues. The CDR3 spells CASSADTWELFF. CDR3 DNA: TGTGCCAGCAGCGCCGATACCTGGGAGCTGTTTTTC.

Details on this clonotype: It may be a read error: a sequence one base away is much more abundant. The gene calls are TRBV5-4 and TRBJ2-7; 8 nucleotides match TRBD1. This CDR3 region has 15 residues. After removal of 3 bases from V and 1 base from J, the junction contained 6 bases not matched to a gene. The V gene's germline CDR1 is SGHNT and CDR2 YYREEE (reference sequence). For the CDR3, the DNA is TGTGCCAGCAGCTCACAACAGGGGGGATCCTACGAGCAGTACTTC. Residues: CASSSQQGGSYEQYF.

This clonotype has at least ten counts. The chain links TRBV4-2 to TRBJ2-5; D is unclear. This CDR3 region has 13 residues. V lost 1 base and J 5 bases, leaving 8 bases between the germline ends. In germline, CDR1 is LGHNA, CDR2 YNFKEQ. CDR3 bases: TGTGCCAGCAGCCAAGTAGGGCTCGAGACCCAGTACTTC. This encodes CASSQVGLETQYF.

For this clonotype: This could be a read error, since a much larger clone is one nucleotide away. The chain joins TRBV4-1 to TRBJ1-4; 7 nucleotides match TRBD1. CDR1 and CDR2 from the germline V gene are MGHRA and YSYEKL. The CDR3 is made up of 16 amino acids. The V segment lost 4 bases and the J segment 2 bases; nucleotides outside the gene matches: 7. CDR3 protein: CASSPGEGATNEKLFF. For the CDR3, the DNA is TGCGCCAGCAGCCCCGGAGAGGGGGCCACTAATGAAAAACTGTTTTTT.

This clonotype was found many times. The gene calls are TRBV10-3 and TRBJ2-3, with 8 bases identical to TRBD1. CDR1 ENHRY and CDR2 SYGVKD come from the germline V gene. J was trimmed by 2 bases and V by 10 bases; bases with no gene match: 8. The CDR3 runs 14 residues. The CDR3 DNA reads as TGTGCCAGTCGACAGGGGCCAAACACAGATACGCAGTATTTT. Amino acids: CASRQGPNTDTQYF.

Notes on this clonotype: One base away lies a much larger clone, so this may be a sequencing read error. The V call is TRBV6-2 or TRBV6-3, the J call TRBJ2-7; TRBD2 is a possible D gene (5 bases). The CDR3 is 11 amino acids. The germline CDR1 and CDR2 sequences are MNHEY and SVGEGT. The CDR3 nucleotides read TGTGCCAGCTGTTACGCGGGCGAGCAGTACTTC. This encodes CASCYAGEQYF.

The V call is TRBV21-1, the J call TRBJ1-5; TRBD1, the D gene given by the table, was not confirmed from the DNA. TRBV21-1 is noted as a pseudogene. The CDR3 length is 18 residues. The CDR3 nucleotides read TGTGCCAGCAGCATCCCCGGGACAGGGAATTATAGCAATCAGCCCCAGCATTTT. As protein: CASSIPGTGNYSNQPQHF.

This clonotype was counted ten times or more. The V call is TRBV7-9, the J call TRBJ2-6; unclear D gene. This CDR3 has 14 residues. Germline V lookup: CDR1 SEHNR, CDR2 FQNEAQ (reference sequence). V was pared by 1 base and J by 1 base, with 2 bases between. CDR3 amino acids: CASSLDSGANVLTF. In DNA, the CDR3 is TGTGCCAGCAGCTTAGATTCTGGGGCCAACGTCCTGACTTTC.